The sequence of this T cell receptor (beta chain) was determined in a study of cytomegalovirus exposure and HLA in healthy donors. This CDR3 comprises 14 residues. V dropped 0 bases and J dropped 2 bases, with 8 bases sitting between them. CDR1 and CDR2 (germline): SGHDN, FVKESK. This clone showed up just once. PCR employed 60 Vbeta and 13 Jbeta primers. The protocol was immunoSEQ multiplex PCR, while the TCRdb copy is restricted to in-frame clones and leaves out a portion. The top ten hold about 5% of the sample, which has some 70,000 clones, around four fifths seen once. The chain has TRBV14 and TRBJ2-7; possibly TRBD2 for D (5 bases). The origin of this receptor is a male donor in good health and CMV-seropositive. Specimen: PBMCs. Here the CDR3 reads CASSQERLPYEQYF. For the CDR3, the DNA is TGTGCCAGCAGCCAAGAAAGACTACCCTACGAGCAGTACTTC.